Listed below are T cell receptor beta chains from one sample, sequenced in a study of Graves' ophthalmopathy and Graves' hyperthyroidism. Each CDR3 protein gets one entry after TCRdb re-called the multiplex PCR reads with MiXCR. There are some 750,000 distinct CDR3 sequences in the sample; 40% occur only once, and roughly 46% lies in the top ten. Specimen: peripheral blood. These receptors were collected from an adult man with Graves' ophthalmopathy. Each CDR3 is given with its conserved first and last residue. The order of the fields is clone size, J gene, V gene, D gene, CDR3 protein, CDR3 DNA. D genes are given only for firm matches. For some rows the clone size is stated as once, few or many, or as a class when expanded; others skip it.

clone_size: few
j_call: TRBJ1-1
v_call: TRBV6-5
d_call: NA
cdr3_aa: CASSFGVEAFF
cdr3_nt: TGTGCCAGCAGTTTCGGCGTTGAAGCTTTCTTT

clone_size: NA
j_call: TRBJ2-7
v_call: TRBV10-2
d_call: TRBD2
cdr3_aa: CASRVSSGIYEQYF
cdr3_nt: TGCGCCAGCAGGGTTTCTAGCGGGATTTACGAGCAGTACTTC

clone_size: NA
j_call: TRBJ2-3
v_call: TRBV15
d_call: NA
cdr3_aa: CATSRATDTQYF
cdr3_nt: TGTGCCACCAGCAGAGCGACAGATACGCAGTATTTT

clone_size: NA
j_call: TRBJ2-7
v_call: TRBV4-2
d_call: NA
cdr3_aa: CASSQYKASLDEQYF
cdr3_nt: TGTGCCAGCAGCCAATATAAAGCTTCCCTAGACGAGCAGTACTTC

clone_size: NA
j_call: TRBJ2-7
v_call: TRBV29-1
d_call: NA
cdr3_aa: CSEVGGVPYEQYF
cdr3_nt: TGCAGCGAGGTAGGGGGGGTTCCCTACGAGCAGTACTTC

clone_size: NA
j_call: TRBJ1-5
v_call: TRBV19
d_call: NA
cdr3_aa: CASSIHGSSPISNQPQHF
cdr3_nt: TGTGCCAGTAGTATTCATGGCAGTTCTCCCATTAGCAATCAGCCCCAGCATTTT

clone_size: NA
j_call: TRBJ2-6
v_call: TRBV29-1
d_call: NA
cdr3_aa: CSVPGGANVLTF
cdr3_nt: TGCAGCGTCCCAGGTGGGGCCAACGTCCTGACTTTC

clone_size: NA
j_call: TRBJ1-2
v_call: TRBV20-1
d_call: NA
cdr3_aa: CSAREVALRGYTF
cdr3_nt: TGCAGTGCTAGAGAGGTGGCTTTGAGGGGCTACACCTTC

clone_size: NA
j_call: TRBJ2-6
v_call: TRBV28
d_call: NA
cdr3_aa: CASSPRGGVLSGANVLTF
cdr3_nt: TGTGCCAGCAGTCCGCGAGGGGGGGTTCTTTCTGGGGCCAACGTCCTGACTTTC

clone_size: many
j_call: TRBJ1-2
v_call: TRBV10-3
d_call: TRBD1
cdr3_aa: CAIAGTGTYGYTF
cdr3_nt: TGTGCCATCGCCGGGACAGGCACCTATGGCTACACCTTC

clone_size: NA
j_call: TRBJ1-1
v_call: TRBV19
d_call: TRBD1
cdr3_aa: CASSTTGGITEAFF
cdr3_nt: TGTGCCAGTAGTACGACAGGGGGCATCACTGAAGCTTTCTTT

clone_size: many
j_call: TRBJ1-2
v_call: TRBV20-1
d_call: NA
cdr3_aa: CSASSGRNGYTF
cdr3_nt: TGCAGTGCTAGCTCAGGCCGAAATGGCTACACCTTC

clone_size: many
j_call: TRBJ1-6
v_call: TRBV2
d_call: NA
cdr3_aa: CASSPRGDDNSPLHF
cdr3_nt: TGTGCCAGCAGTCCCCGGGGGGATGATAATTCACCCCTCCACTTT

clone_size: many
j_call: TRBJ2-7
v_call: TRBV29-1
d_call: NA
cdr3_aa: CSVVPERNEQYF
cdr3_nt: TGCAGCGTTGTCCCAGAAAGGAACGAGCAGTACTTC

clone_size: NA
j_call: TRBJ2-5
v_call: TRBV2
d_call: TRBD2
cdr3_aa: CASSYSLAGGETQYF
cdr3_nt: TGTGCCAGCAGTTATTCTCTAGCGGGAGGAGAGACCCAGTACTTC

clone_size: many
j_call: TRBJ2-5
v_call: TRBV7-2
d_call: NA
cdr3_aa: CASSRDVNRGETQYF
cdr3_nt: TGTGCCAGCAGCAGAGATGTCAACCGGGGGGAGACCCAGTACTTC

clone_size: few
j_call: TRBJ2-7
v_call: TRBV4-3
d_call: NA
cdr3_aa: CASSQDGRYEQYF
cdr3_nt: TGCGCCAGCAGCCAAGACGGCAGGTACGAGCAGTACTTC

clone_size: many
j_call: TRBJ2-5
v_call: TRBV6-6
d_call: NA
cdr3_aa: CASSLQSETQYF
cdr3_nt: TGTGCCAGCAGTCTGCAGTCTGAGACCCAGTACTTC

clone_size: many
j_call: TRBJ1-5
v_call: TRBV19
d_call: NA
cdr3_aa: CASSLLGNGNQPQHF
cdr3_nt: TGTGCCAGTAGCTTATTGGGGAACGGGAATCAGCCCCAGCATTTT

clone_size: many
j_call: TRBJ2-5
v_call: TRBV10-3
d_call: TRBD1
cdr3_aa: CAPWTGGARETQYF
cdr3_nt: TGTGCCCCTTGGACAGGGGGCGCGAGGGAGACCCAGTACTTC

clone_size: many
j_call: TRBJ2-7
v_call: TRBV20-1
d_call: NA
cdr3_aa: CSARRPGFPDEQYF
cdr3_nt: TGCAGTGCTAGACGGCCCGGGTTCCCGGACGAGCAGTACTTC

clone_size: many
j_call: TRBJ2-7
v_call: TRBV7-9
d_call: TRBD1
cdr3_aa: CASSLVVGTGGEQYF
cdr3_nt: TGTGCCAGCAGCTTAGTAGTTGGTACAGGGGGCGAGCAGTACTTC

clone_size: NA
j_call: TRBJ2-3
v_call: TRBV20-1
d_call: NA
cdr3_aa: CSAGQRLSFEDTQYF
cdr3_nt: TGCAGTGCGGGCCAACGACTTAGCTTTGAGGATACGCAGTATTTT

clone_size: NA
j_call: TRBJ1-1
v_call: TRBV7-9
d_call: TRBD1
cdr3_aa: CASSFTGGADEAFF
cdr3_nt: TGTGCCAGCAGCTTTACAGGGGGGGCTGATGAAGCTTTCTTT

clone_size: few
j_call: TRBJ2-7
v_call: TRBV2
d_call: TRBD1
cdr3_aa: CASSGHRGLVEQYF
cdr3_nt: TGTGCCAGCAGTGGGCACAGGGGGCTTGTCGAGCAGTACTTC

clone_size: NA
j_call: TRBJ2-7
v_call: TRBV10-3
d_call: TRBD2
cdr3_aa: CASSYSGTSISYEQYF
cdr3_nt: TGTGCCAGCAGTTACTCCGGGACTAGTATCTCCTACGAGCAGTACTTC

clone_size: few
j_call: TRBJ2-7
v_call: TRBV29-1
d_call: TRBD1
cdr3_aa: CSVDPGTGGGEQYF
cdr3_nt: TGCAGCGTTGACCCCGGGACAGGGGGCGGCGAGCAGTACTTC

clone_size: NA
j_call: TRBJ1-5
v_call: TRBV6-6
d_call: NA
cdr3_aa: CASSLTGFWQPQHF
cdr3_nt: TGTGCCAGCAGTCTCACAGGGTTTTGGCAGCCCCAGCATTTT

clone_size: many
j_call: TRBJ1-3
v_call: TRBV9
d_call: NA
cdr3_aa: CASSVDSGNTIYF
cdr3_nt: TGTGCCAGCAGCGTTGACAGTGGAAACACCATATATTTT

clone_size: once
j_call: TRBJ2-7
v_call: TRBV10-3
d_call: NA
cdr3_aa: CASSYSKSGGYVYEQYF
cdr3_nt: TGTGCCAGCAGTTACTCGAAGTCAGGCGGCTACGTTTACGAGCAGTACTTC

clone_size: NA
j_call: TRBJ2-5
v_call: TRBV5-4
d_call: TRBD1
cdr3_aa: CASSRPGQGQETQDF
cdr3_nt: TGTGCCAGCAGCCGCCCCGGACAGGGGCAAGAGACCCAGGACTTC

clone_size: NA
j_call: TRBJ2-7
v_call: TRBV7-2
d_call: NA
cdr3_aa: CASSLIGSGEQYF
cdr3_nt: TGTGCCAGCAGCTTAATCGGATCGGGGGAGCAGTACTTC

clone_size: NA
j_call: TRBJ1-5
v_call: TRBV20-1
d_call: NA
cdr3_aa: CSAKGVGASNQPQHF
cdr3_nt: TGCAGTGCTAAGGGGGTCGGGGCGAGCAATCAGCCCCAGCATTTT

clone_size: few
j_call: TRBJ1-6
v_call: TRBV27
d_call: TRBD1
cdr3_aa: CASTRGDRGNSPLHF
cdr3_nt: TGTGCCAGCACACGGGGGGACAGGGGGAATTCACCCCTCCACTTT

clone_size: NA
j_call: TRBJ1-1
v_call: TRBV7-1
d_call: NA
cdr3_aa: CASSSPASTGYTEAFF
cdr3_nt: TGTGCCAGCAGCTCACCAGCAAGTACGGGCTACACTGAAGCTTTCTTT

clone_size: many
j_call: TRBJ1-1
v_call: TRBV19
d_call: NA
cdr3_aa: CASSPPSNTEAFF
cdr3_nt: TGTGCCAGTAGTCCGCCTTCGAACACTGAAGCTTTCTTT

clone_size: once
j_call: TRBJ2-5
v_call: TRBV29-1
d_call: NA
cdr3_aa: CSAVPGRETQYF
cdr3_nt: TGCAGCGCGGTCCCGGGAAGAGAGACCCAGTACTTC

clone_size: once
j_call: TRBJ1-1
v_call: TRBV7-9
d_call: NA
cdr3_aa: CASSWGSGNTEAFF
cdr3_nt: TGTGCCAGCAGCTGGGGCTCAGGGAACACTGAAGCTTTCTTT

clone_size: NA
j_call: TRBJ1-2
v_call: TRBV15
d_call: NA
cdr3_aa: CATSRDFEASGSGYTF
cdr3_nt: TGTGCCACCAGCAGAGATTTCGAGGCGTCAGGCTCTGGCTACACCTTC

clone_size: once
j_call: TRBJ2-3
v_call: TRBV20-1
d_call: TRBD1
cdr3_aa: CSATDRGTDTQYF
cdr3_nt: TGCAGTGCTACTGACAGGGGGACAGATACGCAGTATTTT